What follows are 9 T cell receptor beta chains derived from one specimen sequenced in a study of blood T cells in healthy people across ages. The second PCR ran roughly 6 to 11 cycles with a sample-barcoded 5' primer and J-beta primers. TCRdb ran MiXCR on the 5' RACE reads and lists one entry per CDR3 protein. Of about 1,800,000 distinct CDR3 sequences detected, roughly 27% appear once; the ten largest clones hold over 7%. The specimen sequenced was blood. These receptors all come from a woman younger than 45 in good health.

Turning to this clonotype: A read error may be the cause here, since a much bigger clone is one base away. The rearrangement uses TRBV7-9 and TRBJ2-7, with 8 nucleotides matching TRBD1. Per germline, CDR1 SEHNR and CDR2 FQNEAQ (reference sequence). Germline trimming cut 8 bases from V and 1 base from J; bases unmatched to any gene: 10. This CDR3 has 15 amino acids. The CDR3 nucleotides are TGTGCCAGCGGCAGGGGGCTAAGTTCGTCCTACGAGCAGTACTTC. The encoded protein is CASGRGLSSSYEQYF.

The V call is TRBV7-2, the J call TRBJ2-3; tentatively, D is TRBD1 (6 bases). V gave up 5 bases and J gave up 11 bases, with 14 bases separating them. This CDR3 region has 12 residues. Germline V lookup: CDR1 SGHTA, CDR2 FQGNSA. The CDR3 DNA follows: TGTGCCAGCAGCGATCAGGGGCTGCAGCAGTATTTT. Protein sequence: CASSDQGLQQYF.

This clonotype has only a few counts. The chain recombines TRBV20-1 with TRBJ2-7; tentatively, D is TRBD2 (5 bases). V was pared by 6 bases and J by 2 bases, with 14 bases between. Germline values: CDR1 DFQATT, CDR2 SNEGSKA (reference sequence). The CDR3 is 13 residues long. The DNA for the CDR3 is TGCAGTGCAGGGCAAGCCGGGGCCTACGAGCAGTACTTC. Amino acid sequence: CSAGQAGAYEQYF.

The rearrangement joins TRBV29-1 to TRBJ2-1; D is perhaps TRBD1 or TRBD2 (5 bases each). Germline CDR1 SQVTM, CDR2 ANQGSEA. V gave up 7 bases and J gave up 0 bases, with 10 bases separating them. This CDR3 spans 13 amino acids. The CDR3 DNA reads TGCAGCGGGGGGTTAAGCTCCTACAATGAGCAGTTCTTC. It codes for CSGGLSSYNEQFF.

This clonotype was seen a single time. A clone one base away is much larger, so this may be a read error. The chain combines TRBV28 with TRBJ2-4; no firm D call. TRBJ2-7 matches the DNA end more closely, so the J call is doubtful. This CDR3 has 14 residues. The germline gives CDR1 MDHEN, CDR2 SYDVKM. DNA for the CDR3: TGTGCCAGCAGTTTCCCCCGGATGAGCTACGAGCAGTACTTC. Translated: CASSFPRMSYEQYF.

Worth noting for this clonotype: Relative to the germline gene, one junction end is altered; a read error may explain this. The gene calls are TRBV4-1 and TRBJ1-2; D is unresolved. Germline V gene data show CDR1 as MGHRA and CDR2 as YSYEKL. The CDR3 runs to 14 residues. The CDR3 bases are TGCGCCAGCAGCCAAGGGCGTCAGAACTATGGCCACACCTTC. Its translation: CASSQGRQNYGHTF.

The J gene is TRBJ2-2, the V gene TRBV30, with D unclear. This CDR3 is built from 13 residues. With 5 bases removed from V and 1 base from J, the gap between germline ends came to 8 bases. Per germline, CDR1 GTSNPN and CDR2 SVGIG (reference sequence). The CDR3 sequence is CAWHPGNTGELFF. For the CDR3, the DNA is TGTGCCTGGCATCCAGGGAACACCGGGGAGCTGTTTTTT.

Note on this clonotype: Since a much larger clone is just one base distant, this may be a read error. This rearrangement joins TRBV7-9 to TRBJ2-1, with TRBD1 matching over 10 bases. V shed 7 bases, J shed 13 bases, and the junction held 16 bases outside the gene matches. CDR1 is SEHNR, CDR2 FQNEAQ, per germline (reference sequence). This CDR3 is 15 amino acids long. CDR3 sequence: CASTGQGGIGNIQFF. The CDR3 DNA is TGTGCCAGCACCGGACAGGGGGGGATTGGAAACATTCAGTTCTTC.

This sequence joins TRBV7-6 and TRBJ1-1; a possible D gene is TRBD1 (6 bases). This CDR3 has 12 residues. Trimming shortened V by 5 bases and J by 11 bases, and 15 bases separated the two germline ends. Germline V gene lookup returns CDR1 SGHVS and CDR2 FNYEAQ. CDR3 coding DNA: TGTGCCAGCAGCCCCGGGGGGCTCCCCGCTTTCTTT. This encodes CASSPGGLPAFF.